These 14 T cell receptor beta chains were sequenced from one sample in a study of T cell repertoires in cytomegalovirus infection. These receptors lack a known antigen. Via MiXCR, TCRdb re-called the reads, giving one row per CDR3 protein. The sample lists 300,000 to 400,000 distinct CDR3 sequences, around 29% occurring once. The sequenced sample was cultured PBMCs, obtained from culture after CMV antigen stimulation. These receptor sequences come from a human donor in good health (CMV status not recorded). Some clones in this sample may be carry-over from other donors' samples.

The chain carries TRBV25-1 and TRBJ2-7; D perhaps matches TRBD2 (5 bases). The V gene's germline CDR1 is MGHDK and CDR2 SYGVNS. The CDR3 totals 13 residues. Trimming cost V 6 bases and J 3 bases, with 12 bases left between them. CDR3 amino acids: CASRPREGYEQYF. The CDR3 DNA reads as TGTGCCAGCAGGCCGCGAGAGGGCTACGAGCAGTACTTC.

The V and J genes are TRBV7-6 and TRBJ1-1; D is unclear. This CDR3 spans 15 amino acids. V lost 8 bases, J lost 0 bases, and 16 bases lay in between. Germline V gene data show CDR1 as SGHVS and CDR2 as FNYEAQ. This CDR3 reads CASGGEENLNTEAFF. DNA of the CDR3: TGTGCCAGCGGAGGAGAGGAAAATTTGAACACTGAAGCTTTCTTT.

This clonotype has more than one count but fewer than ten. The chain links TRBV20-1 to TRBJ1-5; 8 bases map to TRBD1. J lost 4 bases, V lost 3 bases, and 5 bases had no gene match. CDR1 is DFQATT, CDR2 SNEGSKA, per germline (reference sequence). The CDR3 contains 14 residues. CDR3 loop: CSASHGTGNQPQHF. The CDR3, as DNA: TGCAGTGCTAGCCACGGGACAGGAAATCAGCCCCAGCATTTT.

This clonotype was seen a handful of times. The V call is TRBV2, the J call TRBJ1-6; 8 nucleotides align to TRBD1. Germline V gene data show CDR1 as SNHLY and CDR2 as FYNNEI. The length of the CDR3 is 14 residues. Trimming cost V 7 bases and J 9 bases; bases outside gene matches: 8. For the CDR3, the DNA is TGTGCCAGCACTCAGGACAGGGTCAGTTCACCCCTCCACTTT. Translating it yields CASTQDRVSSPLHF. The entire variable domain, with the rest obtained from reference TRBV2 and TRBJ1-6, is as follows: EPEVTQTPSHQVTQMGQEVILRCVPISNHLYFYWYRQILGQKVEFLVSFYNNEISEKSEIFDDQFSVERPDGSNFTLKIRSTKLEDSAMYFCASTQDRVSSPLHFGNGTRLTVT.

Only a few counts were recorded for this clonotype. This chain connects TRBV3-1 to TRBJ2-3; no definite D call. The CDR3 totals 16 residues. V was shortened by 0 bases and J by 3 bases, with 13 bases between the two germline ends. The germline V gene has CDR1 LGHDT and CDR2 YNNKEL (reference sequence). CDR3 sequence reads: CASSQESALSTDTQYF. Here the CDR3 DNA reads TGTGCCAGCAGCCAAGAGTCGGCGCTCTCTACAGATACGCAGTATTTT.

This clonotype showed up many times. The chain has TRBV20-1 and TRBJ2-1; the D gene is possibly TRBD2 (5 bases). Per germline, CDR1 DFQATT and CDR2 SNEGSKA (reference sequence). V lost 0 bases, J lost 9 bases, and 18 bases lay in between. This CDR3 spans 15 amino acids. The chain's CDR3 is CSARDGRVRVGEQFF. The CDR3 nucleotides read TGCAGTGCTAGAGATGGTAGGGTGAGGGTGGGTGAGCAGTTCTTC.

This clonotype was picked up many times. The chain links TRBV7-3 to TRBJ2-1; TRBD2 aligns across 15 bases. Trimming cost V 5 bases and J 6 bases; bases outside gene matches: 2. This CDR3 spans 15 amino acids. In germline, CDR1 is SGHTA, CDR2 FQGTGA. The CDR3 DNA is TGTGCCAGCAGCCCGGGACTAGCGGGAGGCAATGAGCAGTTCTTC. It specifies CASSPGLAGGNEQFF.

V is TRBV5-4 and J is TRBJ2-1; perhaps TRBD1 as D (6 bases). This CDR3 has 16 residues. The germline V gene has CDR1 SGHNT and CDR2 YYREEE (reference sequence). The V end lost 1 base, the J end lost 0 bases, and 11 bases lay between the germline ends. CDR3 loop: CASSLKQGSSYNEQFF. CDR3 coding DNA: TGTGCCAGCAGCTTGAAACAGGGTAGCTCCTACAATGAGCAGTTCTTC.

The table lists this clonotype with a count of one. The J gene is TRBJ2-3, the V gene TRBV15, with 7 nucleotides matching TRBD2. The CDR3 is 16 residues long. Germline values: CDR1 LNHNV, CDR2 YYDKDF (reference sequence). V shed 5 bases, J shed 1 base, and the junction held 9 bases outside the gene matches. This CDR3 is CATSGTTYWGTDTQYF. The CDR3 DNA reads TGTGCCACCAGCGGGACTACCTATTGGGGCACAGATACGCAGTATTTT.

This CDR3 is CASSYSETSYSNQPQHF. The CDR3 DNA is TGTGCCAGCAGTTACTCGGAAACTTCTTATAGCAATCAGCCCCAGCATTTT. This chain joins TRBV6-6 and TRBJ1-5; no clear D gene. This CDR3 comprises 17 residues. The germline V and J ends were trimmed by 0 bases and 0 bases, with 12 bases remaining between them. Per the germline V gene, CDR1 is MNHNY and CDR2 is SVGAGI (reference sequence).

The chain joins TRBV19 to TRBJ2-1, with D possibly being TRBD1 (5 bases). The CDR3 consists of 14 residues. V dropped 10 bases and J dropped 6 bases, with 19 bases sitting between them. Germline loops: CDR1 LNHDA, CDR2 SQIVND (reference sequence). The CDR3 sequence is CATKPIRESNEQFF. The CDR3 DNA follows: TGTGCCACCAAACCGATCAGGGAAAGCAATGAGCAGTTCTTC.

The chain recombines TRBV12-3 or TRBV12-4 with TRBJ1-2; 8 nucleotides line up with TRBD1. This CDR3 is built from 16 residues. The trim removed 10 bases at V and 6 bases at J, leaving 19 bases unmatched. This CDR3 is CATYLTGDLPFHGYTF. CDR3 coding DNA: TGTGCCACCTATTTGACAGGGGACCTGCCCTTCCATGGCTACACCTTC.

The chain uses TRBV6-2 or TRBV6-3 and TRBJ2-3; D is unresolved. In germline, CDR1 is MNHEY, CDR2 SVGEGT. This CDR3 spans 12 amino acids. The V gene lost 6 bases and the J gene lost 8 bases, with 12 bases spanning the gap. CDR3 in amino acids: CASRPGPSTQYF. The CDR3 region has the DNA TGTGCCAGCAGACCCGGGCCTTCTACGCAGTATTTT.

This rearrangement joins TRBV18 to TRBJ1-5; D is uncertain. Between the trimmed V and J ends, which lost 8 bases and 8 bases, there was a span of 16 bases. CDR1 KGHSH and CDR2 LQKENI come from the germline V gene. This CDR3 is built from 13 residues. DNA for the CDR3: TGTGCCAGCCTCCCCCGGCCTGGTGAGCCCCAGCATTTT. It translates to CASLPRPGEPQHF.